This TCR beta chain derives from a study of T cells after yellow fever vaccination. The study's findings and limits: Among primary-vaccination clones, most reappeared after the booster, at 96% for CD4 and 88% for CD8.

One entry per CDR3 protein, called by TCRdb with MiXCR from the 5' RACE reads. Among approximately 140,000 distinct CDR3 sequences listed, roughly 8% were seen once. This clonotype was recorded many times. Antigen specificity is unknown. The sequence derives from a man aged 25 to 45 who received the YFV17D yellow fever vaccine. The sample was CD4+ T cells sorted from PBMCs, taken 5 days after the yellow fever booster vaccination.

CDR3 residues: CASSTGREAETQYF. CDR3 nucleotides: TGCGCCAGCAGCACCGGCCGGGAGGCAGAGACCCAGTACTTC. This sequence joins TRBV5-1 and TRBJ2-5; 7 nucleotides agree with TRBD2. The CDR3 has 14 amino acids. J gave up 4 bases and V 4 bases, and 7 bases lay outside the gene matches. Germline V CDR1 and CDR2: SGHRS, YFSETQ. The entire variable domain, with the rest obtained from reference TRBV5-1 and TRBJ2-5, is as follows: KAGVTQTPRYLIKTRGQQVTLSCSPISGHRSVSWYQQTPGQGLQFLFEYFSETQRNKGNFPGRFSGRQFSNSRSEMNVSTLELGDSALYLCASSTGREAETQYFGPGTRLLVL.